The source of this T cell receptor (beta chain) is a study of T cells in Graves' hyperthyroidism and ophthalmopathy. Background on the study: The authors collected peripheral blood at initial diagnosis, before any treatment. Study-level points and caveats: Also found in blood were most expanded thyroid clonotypes above 0.001.

This CDR3 is 15 amino acids long. V lost 6 bases and J 4 bases, leaving 18 bases between the germline ends. CDR1 and CDR2 (germline): MNHNS, SASEGT. On this clonotype itself: Its target is not known.

A patient was excluded if there was uncontrolled infection, other autoimmune disease, pregnancy or lactation. Diagnoses used clinical symptoms, serum thyroxine and TRAb, thyroid ultrasound and orbital computed tomography. RNA transcripts yielded amplified TCR beta CDR3 regions. HTBI primers drove first-round RT-PCR of the TCR CDR3. Using its own MiXCR run on the multiplex PCR reads, TCRdb lists one record per CDR3 protein. The sample contains around 270,000 distinct CDR3 sequences, 15% to 20% of which appear only once. This chain uses TRBV6-1 with TRBJ1-2, with D possibly matching TRBD1 (5 bases). Sequenced sample: blood. This TCR derives from a man aged 50 or older with Graves' ophthalmopathy. The CDR3 protein is CASSPGPQEAYGYTF. CDR3 in DNA: TGTGCCAGCAGCCCGGGACCCCAGGAAGCCTATGGCTACACCTTC.